Below are 2 T cell receptor beta chains sequenced from a single sample in a study of blood T cell repertoires in COVID-19. Using immunoSEQ multiplex PCR, the repertoire was profiled, and TCRdb retains in-frame clones only, with some absent. Among roughly 320,000 clones listed, approximately 85% were seen once. Input material: peripheral blood. These receptors came from a human donor in a cohort sampled during active COVID-19.

The J gene is TRBJ1-2, the V gene TRBV10-3; 7 bases line up with TRBD1. CDR1 and CDR2 from the germline V gene are ENHRY and SYGVKD. V lost 5 bases and J lost 2; bases outside the gene matches: 2. The CDR3 consists of 13 residues. CDR3 bases: TGTGCCATCAGTTGGGACAGCAACTATGGCTACACCTTC. Translating it yields CAISWDSNYGYTF.

The chain has TRBV19 and TRBJ2-6; D may be TRBD2 (6 bases). V was shortened by 7 bases and J by 4 bases, with 17 bases between the two germline ends. CDR1 and CDR2 from the germline V gene are LNHDA and SQIVND (reference sequence). The CDR3 is 16 amino acids. CDR3: CASTEGGRRGANVLTF. The DNA of the CDR3 is TGTGCCAGTACCGAGGGAGGCAGGAGGGGGGCCAACGTCCTGACTTTC.